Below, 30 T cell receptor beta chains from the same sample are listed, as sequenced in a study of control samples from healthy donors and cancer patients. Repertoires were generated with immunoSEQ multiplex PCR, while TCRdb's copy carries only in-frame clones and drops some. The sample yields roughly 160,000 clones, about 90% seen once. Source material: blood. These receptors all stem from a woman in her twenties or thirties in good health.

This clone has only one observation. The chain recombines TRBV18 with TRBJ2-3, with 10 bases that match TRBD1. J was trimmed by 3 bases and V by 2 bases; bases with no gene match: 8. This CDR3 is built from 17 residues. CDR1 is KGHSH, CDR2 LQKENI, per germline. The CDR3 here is CASSPTLPGQGTDTQYF. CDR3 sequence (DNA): TGTGCCAGCTCACCAACACTCCCGGGACAGGGGACAGATACGCAGTATTTT.

In DNA form, the CDR3 reads TGCGCCAGCAGCCAAGATGGGCAGGAGGTTTCCTACAATGAGCAGTTCTTC. Translated: CASSQDGQEVSYNEQFF. The J gene is TRBJ2-1, the V gene TRBV4-1, with D perhaps TRBD2 (5 bases). CDR3 length: 17 amino acids. Trimming took 0 bases from V and 1 from J, leaving 13 bases between them. The germline gives CDR1 MGHRA, CDR2 YSYEKL.

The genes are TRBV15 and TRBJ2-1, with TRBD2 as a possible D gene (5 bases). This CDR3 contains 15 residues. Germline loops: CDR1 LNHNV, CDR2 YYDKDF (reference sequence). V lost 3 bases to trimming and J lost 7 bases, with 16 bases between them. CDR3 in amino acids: CATSREERALNEQFF. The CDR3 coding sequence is TGTGCCACCAGCAGGGAGGAGAGGGCGCTGAATGAGCAGTTCTTC.

The CDR3 DNA follows: TGTGCCAGCAGTCCCAACGGACGGCGAGCCTACGAGCAGTACTTC. As protein: CASSPNGRRAYEQYF. V and J are TRBV28 and TRBJ2-7, with unresolved D. The CDR3 spans 15 residues. Germline values: CDR1 MDHEN, CDR2 SYDVKM. V was shortened by 5 bases and J by 2 bases, with 16 bases between the two germline ends. Full variable domain (remainder filled in from reference TRBV28 and TRBJ2-7): DVKVTQSSRYLVKRTGEKVFLECVQDMDHENMFWYRQDPGLGLRLIYFSYDVKMKEKGDIPEGYSVSREKKERFSLILESASTNQTSMYLCASSPNGRRAYEQYFGPGTRLTVT.

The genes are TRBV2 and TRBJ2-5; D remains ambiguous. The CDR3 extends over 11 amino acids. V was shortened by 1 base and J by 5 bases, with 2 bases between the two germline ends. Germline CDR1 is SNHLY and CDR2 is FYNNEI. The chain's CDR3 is CASSEEETQYF. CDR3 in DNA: TGTGCCAGCAGTGAAGAGGAGACCCAGTACTTC.

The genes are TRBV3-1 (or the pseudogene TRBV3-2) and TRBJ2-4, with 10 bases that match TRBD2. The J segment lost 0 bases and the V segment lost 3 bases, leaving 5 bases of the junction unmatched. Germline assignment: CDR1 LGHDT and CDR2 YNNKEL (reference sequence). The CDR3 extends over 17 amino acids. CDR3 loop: CASSQVAGGLAKNIQYF. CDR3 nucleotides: TGTGCCAGCAGCCAGGTAGCGGGGGGCCTAGCCAAAAACATTCAGTACTTC.

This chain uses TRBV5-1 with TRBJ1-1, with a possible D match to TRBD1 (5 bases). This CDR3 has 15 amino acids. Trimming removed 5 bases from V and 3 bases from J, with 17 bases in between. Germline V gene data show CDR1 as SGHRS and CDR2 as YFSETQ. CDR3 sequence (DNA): TGCGCCAGCAGGAGTGGGGGGTCGGGGGACACTGAAGCTTTCTTT. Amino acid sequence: CASRSGGSGDTEAFF.

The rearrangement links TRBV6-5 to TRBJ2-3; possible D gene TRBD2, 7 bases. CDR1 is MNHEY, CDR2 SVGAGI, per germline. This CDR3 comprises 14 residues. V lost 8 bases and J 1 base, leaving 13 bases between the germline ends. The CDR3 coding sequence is TGTGCCAGCGGGGGCGGGGGCGGCACAGATACGCAGTATTTT. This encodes CASGGGGGTDTQYF.

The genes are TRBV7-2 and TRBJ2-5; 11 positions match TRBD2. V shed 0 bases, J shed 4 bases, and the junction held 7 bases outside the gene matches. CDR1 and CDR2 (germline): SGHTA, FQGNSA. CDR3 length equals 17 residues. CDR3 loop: CASSLASTSGGRETQYF. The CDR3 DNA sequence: TGTGCCAGCAGCTTAGCCTCAACTAGCGGGGGCCGAGAGACCCAGTACTTC.

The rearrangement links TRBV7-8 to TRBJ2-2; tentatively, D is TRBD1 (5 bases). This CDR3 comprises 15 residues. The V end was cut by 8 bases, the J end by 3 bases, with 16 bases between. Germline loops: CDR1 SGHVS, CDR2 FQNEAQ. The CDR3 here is CASRAGILDTGELFF. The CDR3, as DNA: TGTGCCAGCCGGGCAGGGATTCTTGACACCGGGGAGCTGTTTTTT.

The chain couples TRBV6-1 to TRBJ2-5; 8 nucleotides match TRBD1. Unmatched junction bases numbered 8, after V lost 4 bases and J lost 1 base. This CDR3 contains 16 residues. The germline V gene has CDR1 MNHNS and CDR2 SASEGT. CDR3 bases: TGTGCCAGCAGTGTCAGACAGGGGCGCCCCCAAGAGACCCAGTACTTC. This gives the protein CASSVRQGRPQETQYF.

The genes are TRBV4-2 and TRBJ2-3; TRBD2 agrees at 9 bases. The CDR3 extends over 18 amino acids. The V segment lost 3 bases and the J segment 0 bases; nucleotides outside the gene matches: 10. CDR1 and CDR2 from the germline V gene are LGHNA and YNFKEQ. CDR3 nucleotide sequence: TGTGCCAGCAGCCAGGCTCAGGGTAGCGGGGGTAGCACAGATACGCAGTATTTT. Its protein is CASSQAQGSGGSTDTQYF.

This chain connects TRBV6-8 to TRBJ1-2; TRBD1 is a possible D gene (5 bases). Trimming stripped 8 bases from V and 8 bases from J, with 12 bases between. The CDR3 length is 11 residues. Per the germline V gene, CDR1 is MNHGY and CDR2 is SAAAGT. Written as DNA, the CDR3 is TGTGCCAGCTCTAGGGGTAGAGGCTACACCTTC. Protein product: CASSRGRGYTF.

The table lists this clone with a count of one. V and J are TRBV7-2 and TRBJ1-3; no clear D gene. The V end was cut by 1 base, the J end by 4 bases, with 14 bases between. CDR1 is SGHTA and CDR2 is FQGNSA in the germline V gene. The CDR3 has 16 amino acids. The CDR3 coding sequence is TGTGCCAGCAGCTTAGACCCGGCGGGCGCCGGAAACACCATATATTTT. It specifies CASSLDPAGAGNTIYF.

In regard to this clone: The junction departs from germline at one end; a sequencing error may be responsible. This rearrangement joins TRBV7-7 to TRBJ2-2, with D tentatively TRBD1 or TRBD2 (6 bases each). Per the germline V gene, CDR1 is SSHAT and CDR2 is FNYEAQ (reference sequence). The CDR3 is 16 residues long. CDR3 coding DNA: TGTGCTAGCAGCTCCCGGGGGCGGGGGAACACCGGGGAGCTGTTTTTT. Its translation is CASSSRGRGNTGELFF.

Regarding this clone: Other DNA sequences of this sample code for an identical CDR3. The CDR3 loop reads CASSLAGDQPQHF. CDR3 bases: TGTGCCAGCAGCTTAGCGGGGGATCAGCCCCAGCATTTT. This sequence joins TRBV7-9 and TRBJ1-5; possible D gene TRBD1, 5 bases. The germline CDR1 and CDR2 sequences are SEHNR and FQNEAQ (reference sequence). V dropped 0 bases and J dropped 5 bases, with 5 bases sitting between them. The CDR3 has 13 residues.

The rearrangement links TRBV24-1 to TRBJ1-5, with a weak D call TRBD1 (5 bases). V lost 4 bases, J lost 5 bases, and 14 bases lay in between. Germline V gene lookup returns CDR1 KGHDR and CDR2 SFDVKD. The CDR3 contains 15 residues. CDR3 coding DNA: TGTGCCACCAGTGACACTGGGGGGGGTTATCAGCCCCAGCATTTT. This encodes CATSDTGGGYQPQHF.

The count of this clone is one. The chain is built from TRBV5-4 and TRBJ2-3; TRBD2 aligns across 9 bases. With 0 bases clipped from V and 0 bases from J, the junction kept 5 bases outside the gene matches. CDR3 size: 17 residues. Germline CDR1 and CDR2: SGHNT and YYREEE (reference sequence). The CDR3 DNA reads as TGTGCCAGCAGCTTGGGCGGGGGGGCAGGAAGCACAGATACGCAGTATTTT. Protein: CASSLGGGAGSTDTQYF.

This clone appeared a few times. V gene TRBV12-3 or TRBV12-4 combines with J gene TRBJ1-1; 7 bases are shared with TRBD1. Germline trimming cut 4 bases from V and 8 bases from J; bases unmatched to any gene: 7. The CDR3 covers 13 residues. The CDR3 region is CASSYTGAREAFF. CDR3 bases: TGTGCCAGCAGTTATACAGGGGCAAGGGAAGCTTTCTTT.

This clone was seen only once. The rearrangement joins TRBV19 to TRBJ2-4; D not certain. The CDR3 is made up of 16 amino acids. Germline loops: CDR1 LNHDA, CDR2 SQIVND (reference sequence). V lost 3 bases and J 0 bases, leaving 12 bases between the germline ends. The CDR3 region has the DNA TGTGCCAGTAGTATGGGCAACCAGAGAGCCAAAAACATTCAGTACTTC. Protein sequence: CASSMGNQRAKNIQYF.

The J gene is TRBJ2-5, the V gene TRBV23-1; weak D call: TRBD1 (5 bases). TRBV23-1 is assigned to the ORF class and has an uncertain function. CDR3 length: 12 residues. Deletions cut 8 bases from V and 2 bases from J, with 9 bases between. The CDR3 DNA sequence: TGCGCCAGCGTCCCAGGGCAAGAGACCCAGTACTTC. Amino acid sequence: CASVPGQETQYF.

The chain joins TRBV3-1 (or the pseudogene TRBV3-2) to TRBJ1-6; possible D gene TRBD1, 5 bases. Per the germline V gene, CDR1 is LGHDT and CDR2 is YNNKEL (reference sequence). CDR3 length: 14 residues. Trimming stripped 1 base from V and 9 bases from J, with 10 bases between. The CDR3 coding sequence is TGTGCCAGCAGCCAAGTTGGGACGGGTTCACCCCTCCACTTT. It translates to CASSQVGTGSPLHF.

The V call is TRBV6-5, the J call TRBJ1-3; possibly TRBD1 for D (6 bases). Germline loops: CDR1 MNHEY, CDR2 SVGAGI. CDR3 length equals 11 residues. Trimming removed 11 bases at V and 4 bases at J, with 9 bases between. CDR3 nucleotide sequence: TGTGCCGGGGGCAAAGGAAACACCATATATTTT. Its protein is CAGGKGNTIYF.

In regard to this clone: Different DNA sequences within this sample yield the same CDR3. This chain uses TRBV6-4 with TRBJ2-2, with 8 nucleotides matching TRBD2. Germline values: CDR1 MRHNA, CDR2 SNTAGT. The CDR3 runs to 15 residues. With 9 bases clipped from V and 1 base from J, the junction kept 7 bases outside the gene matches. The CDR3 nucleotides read TGTGCCAGGGCGGGGGGAAGAAGGAACACCGGGGAGCTGTTTTTT. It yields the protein CARAGGRRNTGELFF.

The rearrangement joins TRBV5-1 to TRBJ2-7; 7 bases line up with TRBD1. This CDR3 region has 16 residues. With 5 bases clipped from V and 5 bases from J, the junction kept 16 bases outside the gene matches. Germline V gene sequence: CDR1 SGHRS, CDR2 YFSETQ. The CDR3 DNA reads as TGCGCCAGCAGTCGCGTCGGATCACAGGGGTACGACGAGCAGTACTTC. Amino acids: CASSRVGSQGYDEQYF.

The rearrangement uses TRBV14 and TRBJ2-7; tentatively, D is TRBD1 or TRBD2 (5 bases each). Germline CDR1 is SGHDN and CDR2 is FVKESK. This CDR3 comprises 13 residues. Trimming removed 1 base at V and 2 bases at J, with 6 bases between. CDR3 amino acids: CASSQAGPYEQYF. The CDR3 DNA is TGTGCCAGCAGCCAAGCGGGACCCTACGAGCAGTACTTC.

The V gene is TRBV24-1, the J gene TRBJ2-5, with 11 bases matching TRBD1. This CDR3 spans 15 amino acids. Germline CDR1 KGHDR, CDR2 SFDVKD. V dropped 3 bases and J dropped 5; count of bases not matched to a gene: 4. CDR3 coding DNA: TGTGCCACCAGTGATCGGGGACAGGGGGGGGAGACCCAGTACTTC. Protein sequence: CATSDRGQGGETQYF.

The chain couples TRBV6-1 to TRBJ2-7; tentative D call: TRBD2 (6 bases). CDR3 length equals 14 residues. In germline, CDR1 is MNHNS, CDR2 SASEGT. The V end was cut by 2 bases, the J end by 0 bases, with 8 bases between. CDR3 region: CASSERDFSYEQYF. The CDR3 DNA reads TGTGCCAGCAGTGAAAGGGACTTCTCCTACGAGCAGTACTTC.

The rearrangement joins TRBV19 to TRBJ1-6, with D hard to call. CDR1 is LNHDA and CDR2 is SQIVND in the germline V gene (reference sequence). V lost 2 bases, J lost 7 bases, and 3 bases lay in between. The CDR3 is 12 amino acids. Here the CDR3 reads CASSIRNSPLHF. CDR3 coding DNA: TGTGCCAGTAGTATAAGAAATTCACCCCTCCACTTT.

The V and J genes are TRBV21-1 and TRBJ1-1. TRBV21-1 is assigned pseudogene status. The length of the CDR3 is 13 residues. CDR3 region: CASSSEKGTEAFF. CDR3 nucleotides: TGTGCCAGCAGCAGTGAGAAGGGCACTGAAGCTTTCTTT.